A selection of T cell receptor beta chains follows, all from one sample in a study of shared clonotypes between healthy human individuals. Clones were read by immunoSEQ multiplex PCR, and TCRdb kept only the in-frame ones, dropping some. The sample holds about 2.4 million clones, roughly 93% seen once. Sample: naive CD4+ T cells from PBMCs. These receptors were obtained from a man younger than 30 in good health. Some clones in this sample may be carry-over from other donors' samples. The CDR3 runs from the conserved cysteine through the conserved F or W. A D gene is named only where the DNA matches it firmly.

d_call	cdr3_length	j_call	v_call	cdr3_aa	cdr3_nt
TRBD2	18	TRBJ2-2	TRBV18	CASSPPGVAGAPTGELFF	TGTGCCAGCTCACCACCTGGGGTAGCGGGAGCCCCCACCGGGGAGCTGTTTTTT
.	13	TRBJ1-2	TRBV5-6	CASSLRGHLGYTF	TGTGCCAGCAGCTTGCGCGGGCACTTGGGCTACACCTTC
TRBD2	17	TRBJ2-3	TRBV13	CASSIKILAGGGITQYF	TGTGCCAGCAGCATTAAGATACTAGCGGGAGGCGGGATCACGCAGTATTTT
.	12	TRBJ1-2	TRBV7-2	CASSLQGYGYTF	TGTGCCAGCAGCTTACAGGGCTATGGCTACACCTTC
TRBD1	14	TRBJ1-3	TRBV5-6	CASSSRGQGVSIYF	TGTGCCAGCAGCTCCCGTGGACAGGGGGTTTCCATATATTTT
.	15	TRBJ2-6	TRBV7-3	CASSLTGSGANVLTF	TGTGCCAGCAGCCTGACAGGTTCTGGGGCCAACGTCCTGACTTTC
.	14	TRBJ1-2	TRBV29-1	CSVEDRSRGFGYTF	TGCAGCGTTGAAGATCGGTCGCGGGGGTTTGGCTACACCTTC
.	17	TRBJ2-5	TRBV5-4	CASSPPGATGAQETQYF	TGTGCCAGCAGCCCACCTGGGGCCACGGGGGCCCAAGAGACCCAGTACTTC
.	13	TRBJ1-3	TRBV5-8	CASSLTVGDTIYF	TGTGCCAGCAGCTTGACGGTCGGGGACACCATATATTTT
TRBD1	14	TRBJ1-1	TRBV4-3	CASSRTGGDTEAFF	TGCGCCAGCAGCCGGACAGGGGGTGACACTGAAGCTTTCTTT
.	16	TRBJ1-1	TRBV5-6	CASSLRSIQGNTEAFF	TGTGCCAGCAGCTTGCGGTCAATTCAGGGGAACACTGAAGCTTTCTTT
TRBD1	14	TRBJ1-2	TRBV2	CASSRDRGRDGYTF	TGTGCCAGCAGTCGGGACAGGGGGCGAGATGGCTACACCTTC
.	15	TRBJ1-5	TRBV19	CASSIEVGRGQPQHF	TGTGCCAGTAGTATAGAGGTCGGGCGTGGTCAGCCCCAGCATTTT
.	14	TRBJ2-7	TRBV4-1	CASSQEDVAYEQYF	TGCGCCAGCAGCCAAGAGGACGTAGCCTACGAGCAGTACTTC
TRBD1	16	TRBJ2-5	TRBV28	CASSTGGAGGQETQYF	TGTGCCAGCAGTACAGGGGGCGCCGGGGGGCAAGAGACCCAGTACTTC
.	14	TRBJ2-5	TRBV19	CASRKKQGEETQYF	TGTGCCAGTAGGAAAAAACAGGGAGAAGAGACCCAGTACTTC
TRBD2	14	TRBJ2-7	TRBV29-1	CSVEWTGGNYEQYF	TGCAGCGTTGAATGGACGGGAGGTAACTACGAGCAGTACTTC
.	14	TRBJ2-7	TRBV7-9	CASSPRTANYEQYF	TGTGCCAGCAGCCCCCGGACAGCTAACTACGAGCAGTACTTC
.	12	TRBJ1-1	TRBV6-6	CASSYSSGEAFF	TGTGCCAGCAGTTACTCTTCCGGGGAGGCTTTCTTT
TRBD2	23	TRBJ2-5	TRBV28	CASSLPPTTSGRPFTLGQETQYF	TGTGCCAGCAGTCTCCCACCTACAACTAGCGGGAGGCCTTTTACCTTGGGTCAAGAGACCCAGTACTTC
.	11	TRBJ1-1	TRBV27	CATRAASGAFF	TGTGCCACCCGGGCGGCATCAGGAGCTTTCTTT
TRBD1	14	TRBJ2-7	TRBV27	CASSRGQGTYEQYF	TGTGCCAGCAGTAGGGGACAGGGGACCTACGAGCAGTACTTC
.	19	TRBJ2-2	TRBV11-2	CASSLVRGLVPRGTGELFF	TGTGCCAGCAGCTTAGTTCGGGGGCTAGTACCCCGGGGCACCGGGGAGCTGTTTTTT
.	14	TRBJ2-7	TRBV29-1	CSVEDAMTRRKQYF	TGCAGCGTTGAAGACGCGATGACCCGACGGAAGCAGTACTTC
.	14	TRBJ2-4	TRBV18	CASSQDGVKNIQYF	TGTGCCAGCTCACAGGACGGGGTCAAAAACATTCAGTACTTC
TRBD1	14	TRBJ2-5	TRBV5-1	CASSLTGDQETQYF	TGCGCCAGCAGCTTGACAGGGGATCAAGAGACCCAGTACTTC
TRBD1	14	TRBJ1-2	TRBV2	CASVAGQGRYGYTF	TGTGCCAGCGTAGCTGGACAGGGGCGCTATGGCTACACCTTC
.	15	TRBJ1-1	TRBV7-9	CASSLALAEQTEAFF	TGTGCCAGCAGCTTAGCGCTGGCGGAACAGACTGAAGCTTTCTTT